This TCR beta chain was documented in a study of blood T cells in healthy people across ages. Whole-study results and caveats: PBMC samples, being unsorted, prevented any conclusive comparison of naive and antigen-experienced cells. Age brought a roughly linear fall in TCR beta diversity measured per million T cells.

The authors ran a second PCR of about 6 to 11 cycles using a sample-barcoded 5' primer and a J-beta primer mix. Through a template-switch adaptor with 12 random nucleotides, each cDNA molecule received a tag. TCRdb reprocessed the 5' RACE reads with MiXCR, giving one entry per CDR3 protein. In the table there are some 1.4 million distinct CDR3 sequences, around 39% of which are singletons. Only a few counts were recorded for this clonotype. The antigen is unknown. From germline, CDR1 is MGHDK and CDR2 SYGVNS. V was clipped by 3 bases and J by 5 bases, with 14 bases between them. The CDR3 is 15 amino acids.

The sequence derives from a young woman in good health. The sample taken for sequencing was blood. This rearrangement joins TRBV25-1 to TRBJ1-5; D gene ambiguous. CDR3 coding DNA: TGTGCCAGCAGTGAGTCTCTAGGTTGGGATCAGCCCCAGCATTTT. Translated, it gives CASSESLGWDQPQHF.